Listed here are 9 T cell receptor beta chains from one sample, sequenced in a study of Graves' ophthalmopathy and Graves' hyperthyroidism. Amplifying from RNA transcripts, the study obtained TCR beta CDR3 regions. The workflow started with a first-round RT-PCR run with HTBI primers and then moved on to a second-round multiplex PCR. TCRdb reprocessed the multiplex PCR reads with MiXCR, giving one entry per CDR3 protein. The sample includes more than 1,000,000 distinct CDR3 sequences, 35% to 45% of them seen just once. The sample consisted of peripheral blood or thyroid tissue (not recorded which). These receptors came from an adult man with Graves' hyperthyroidism.

This clonotype occurred a few times. The CDR3 here is CASSRDDREDYGYTF. The DNA of the CDR3 is TGCGCCAGCAGCCGGGACGACAGGGAGGACTATGGCTACACCTTC. The rearrangement links TRBV4-1 to TRBJ1-2, with 7 bases that match TRBD1. The germline V gene encodes CDR1 MGHRA and CDR2 YSYEKL. CDR3 length: 15 amino acids. Germline trimming cut 4 bases from V and 3 bases from J; bases unmatched to any gene: 8.

The chain has TRBV5-1 and TRBJ2-2; 8 bases agree with TRBD1. Germline values: CDR1 SGHRS, CDR2 YFSETQ. The CDR3 spans 16 residues. V shed 4 bases and J 4 bases; nucleotides not matched to a gene: 9. The chain's CDR3 is CASSTTGGIFTGELFF. In DNA form, the CDR3 reads TGCGCCAGCAGCACAACAGGGGGGATCTTCACCGGGGAGCTGTTTTTT.

This rearrangement joins TRBV9 to TRBJ2-5; D ambiguous. The ends were cut back, 5 bases at V and 4 bases at J, with 12 bases in the middle. Germline V gene sequence: CDR1 SGDLS, CDR2 YYNGEE. CDR3 length: 13 amino acids. Here the CDR3 DNA reads TGTGCCAGCAGTTCGGTAGCTCCAGAGACCCAGTACTTC. Translated, it gives CASSSVAPETQYF.

Only a few counts were recorded for this clonotype. The chain has TRBV3-1 and TRBJ1-4; D unresolved. Trimming took off 1 base at V and 4 bases at J, with 16 bases between the two ends. The germline V gene has CDR1 LGHDT and CDR2 YNNKEL (reference sequence). CDR3 size: 17 residues. The CDR3 DNA reads as TGTGCCAGCAGCCAAGGGATTTCGGCAGGTAGTAATGAAAAACTGTTTTTT. Its translation is CASSQGISAGSNEKLFF.

This clonotype appeared many times. The CDR3 DNA follows: TGTGCCAGCAGCTCCCACCCGGGGAATTCACCCCTCCACTTT. This encodes CASSSHPGNSPLHF. V usage is TRBV7-2 and J usage is TRBJ1-6; D call uncertain. Trimming left V 4 bases short and J 7 bases short, with 11 bases between. CDR3 length equals 14 residues. From germline, CDR1 is SGHTA and CDR2 FQGNSA.

The chain employs TRBV15 and TRBJ1-1; 8 bases align to TRBD1. This CDR3 has 15 amino acids. CDR1 is LNHNV, CDR2 YYDKDF, per germline (reference sequence). The trim removed 10 bases at V and 3 bases at J, leaving 13 bases unmatched. The CDR3 DNA reads as TGTGCCATCAGTTTCGCGACAGGGGCTCACACTGAAGCTTTCTTT. This codes for CAISFATGAHTEAFF.

Notes on this clonotype: At one boundary the junction diverges from the germline segment, which might be a read error. The V and J genes are TRBV10-2 and TRBJ2-7; TRBD2 matches 8 bases. CDR1 and CDR2 from the germline V gene are WSHSY and SAAADI. The CDR3 spans 16 residues. CDR3 amino acids: CASSPHGRAPTYEQYF. The CDR3 coding sequence is TGTGCCAGCAGCCCCCACGGGAGGGCCCCTACCTACGAGCAGTACTTC.

This clonotype was observed at least ten times. The rearrangement joins TRBV27 to TRBJ1-6; D is uncertain. This CDR3 comprises 13 residues. CDR1 and CDR2 from the germline V gene are MNHEY and SMNVEV (reference sequence). V gave up 4 bases and J gave up 7 bases, with 8 bases separating them. CDR3 protein: CASSSGPNSPLHF. The CDR3 bases are TGTGCCAGCAGTTCCGGACCCAATTCACCCCTCCACTTT.

This clonotype was counted ten times or more. J is TRBJ1-5 and V is TRBV10-3, with 7 bases lining up with TRBD1. The CDR3 extends over 14 amino acids. Germline trimming cut 4 bases from V and 3 bases from J; bases unmatched to any gene: 3. Germline V CDR1 and CDR2: ENHRY, SYGVKD. CDR3: CAISAQGINQPQHF. CDR3 coding DNA: TGTGCCATCAGTGCACAGGGGATCAATCAGCCCCAGCATTTT.